The 29 T cell receptor beta chains listed next were all sequenced from one sample in a study of CD8 T cell repertoires and HIV-1 epitope variants. Some clones are missing from TCRdb's copy, which holds only in-frame ones; the method was immunoSEQ multiplex PCR. The top ten hold 20% to 30% of the sample, which has more than 85,000 clones, roughly four fifths seen once. Source material: uncultured baseline CD8+ T cells from peripheral blood mononuclear cells (PBMCs). Source of these receptors: a male donor with HIV.

This clone was found a few times. The rearrangement uses TRBV9 and TRBJ2-7; maybe TRBD1 (5 bases). This CDR3 is 14 amino acids long. Trimming left V 4 bases short and J 7 bases short, with 18 bases between. The germline V gene has CDR1 SGDLS and CDR2 YYNGEE. The CDR3 nucleotides read TGTGCCAGCAGCCCGAGCCCGCAGGGTGGTGAGCAGTACTTC. Translated: CASSPSPQGGEQYF.

The V and J genes are TRBV28 and TRBJ1-5; D is possibly TRBD1 (5 bases). Germline V lookup: CDR1 MDHEN, CDR2 SYDVKM. The CDR3 spans 14 residues. The V and J ends lost 1 base and 7 bases respectively, with 11 bases between them. Here the CDR3 DNA reads TGTGCCAGCAGTTTATTTCAGGGTGGCCAGCCCCAGCATTTT. This codes for CASSLFQGGQPQHF.

The genes are TRBV6-1 and TRBJ2-7, with D possibly matching TRBD1 (6 bases). V was cut by 0 bases and J by 4 bases, with 13 bases left in between. CDR3 length: 15 residues. Per germline, CDR1 MNHNS and CDR2 SASEGT. The CDR3 here is CASSEAWTVGYEQYF. In DNA, the CDR3 is TGTGCCAGCAGTGAAGCGTGGACAGTAGGATACGAGCAGTACTTC.

The V gene is TRBV7-9, the J gene TRBJ2-3; D gene unclear. Germline V gene lookup returns CDR1 SEHNR and CDR2 FQNEAQ (reference sequence). Trimming shortened V by 6 bases and J by 0 bases, and 22 bases separated the two germline ends. The CDR3 has 18 residues. CDR3 nucleotide sequence: TGTGCCAGCAGGACTTCTCCGAAGGCTTCTTCTAGCACAGATACGCAGTATTTT. Its protein product is CASRTSPKASSSTDTQYF.

The V and J genes are TRBV7-9 and TRBJ1-6; tentatively, D is TRBD1 (5 bases). This CDR3 has 16 residues. Trimming removed 1 base at V and 7 bases at J, with 14 bases between. Germline V gene lookup returns CDR1 SEHNR and CDR2 FQNEAQ (reference sequence). The CDR3, as DNA: TGTGCCAGCAGCTTAGAGGAGGGGCCGGCGAATTCACCCCTCCACTTT. Translating it yields CASSLEEGPANSPLHF.

J is TRBJ2-2 and V is TRBV19; 8 bases are a match to TRBD2. Germline CDR1 is LNHDA and CDR2 is SQIVND (reference sequence). The V segment lost 3 bases and the J segment 1 base; nucleotides outside the gene matches: 7. This CDR3 contains 17 residues. CDR3 nucleotide sequence: TGTGCCAGTAGTATCGCCGGGGGGGGCTTGAACACCGGGGAGCTGTTTTTT. The encoded protein is CASSIAGGGLNTGELFF.

This clone was counted only a few times. The chain recombines TRBV7-9 with TRBJ1-5; D possibly corresponds to TRBD1 (5 bases). This CDR3 has 14 residues. The ends were cut back, 1 base at V and 7 bases at J, with 11 bases in the middle. The germline V gene encodes CDR1 SEHNR and CDR2 FQNEAQ (reference sequence). CDR3 in DNA: TGTGCCAGCAGCTTAGGGGGGGTAGAGCAGCCCCAGCATTTT. Translation: CASSLGGVEQPQHF. The full variable domain, rest sourced from reference TRBV7-9 and TRBJ1-5, is DTGVSQNPRHKITKRGQNVTFRCDPISEHNRLYWYRQTLGQGPEFLTYFQNEAQLEKSRLLSDRFSAERPKGSFSTLEIQRTEQGDSAMYLCASSLGGVEQPQHFGDGTRLSIL.

The rearrangement uses TRBV28 and TRBJ1-4, with TRBD1 matching 7 bases. With V trimmed by 4 bases and J by 4 bases, 3 bases remained unmatched. Germline assignment: CDR1 MDHEN and CDR2 SYDVKM. The CDR3 is 14 residues long. CDR3 sequence reads: CASSSGGNNEKLFF. CDR3 bases: TGTGCCAGCAGTTCAGGGGGGAATAATGAAAAACTGTTTTTT.

The CDR3 coding sequence is TGCGCCAGCAGCCCCAACGGACCAGGGGGCGAGCAGTACTTC. Protein: CASSPNGPGGEQYF. The V and J genes are TRBV5-1 and TRBJ2-7; 7 bases match TRBD1. Germline values: CDR1 SGHRS, CDR2 YFSETQ. This CDR3 contains 14 residues. V shed 4 bases and J 6 bases; nucleotides not matched to a gene: 10.

V gene TRBV30 combines with J gene TRBJ1-5, with D perhaps TRBD1 (6 bases). Trimming left V 6 bases short and J 4 bases short, with 16 bases between. Germline CDR1 GTSNPN, CDR2 SVGIG (reference sequence). The CDR3 covers 14 residues. CDR3 protein: CACAQGSRNQPQHF. CDR3 DNA sequence: TGTGCCTGTGCACAGGGAAGTCGTAATCAGCCCCAGCATTTT. Together with reference TRBV30 and TRBJ1-5, the CDR3 gives the full variable domain: SQTIHQWPATLVQPVGSPLSLECTVEGTSNPNLYWYRQAAGRGLQLLFYSVGIGQISSEVPQNLSASRPQDRQFILSSKKLLLSDSGFYLCACAQGSRNQPQHFGDGTRLSIL.

This rearrangement joins TRBV30 to TRBJ1-2; D might be TRBD1 (5 bases). Trimming removed 2 bases at V and 2 bases at J, with 9 bases between. This CDR3 contains 13 residues. Germline CDR1 and CDR2: GTSNPN and SVGIG (reference sequence). CDR3 coding DNA: TGTGCCTGGAGTCCGACAGTAAACTATGGCTACACCTTC. Translation gives CAWSPTVNYGYTF.

The gene calls are TRBV27 and TRBJ2-7; TRBD1 matches at 8 bases. CDR1 and CDR2 from the germline V gene are MNHEY and SMNVEV (reference sequence). With 2 bases clipped from V and 0 bases from J, the junction kept 0 bases outside the gene matches. This CDR3 spans 14 amino acids. The CDR3 sequence: CASSLGTGSYEQYF. The CDR3 DNA reads TGTGCCAGCAGTTTAGGGACAGGCTCCTACGAGCAGTACTTC.

This clone was observed a few times. V and J are TRBV7-8 and TRBJ1-5; 10 bases fit TRBD1. The V gene end was trimmed by 7 bases and the J gene end by 3 bases; junction bases not matched to a gene: 12. This CDR3 spans 17 amino acids. Germline V gives CDR1 SGHVS, CDR2 FQNEAQ. The CDR3 sequence: CASIKDGQGGDNQPQHF. CDR3 nucleotide sequence: TGTGCCAGCATCAAGGACGGACAGGGGGGAGACAATCAGCCCCAGCATTTT.

V gene TRBV19 combines with J gene TRBJ1-5, with 7 positions matching TRBD1. CDR3 length: 15 residues. V lost 3 bases, J lost 3 bases, and 5 bases stayed unmatched. In germline, CDR1 is LNHDA, CDR2 SQIVND (reference sequence). The CDR3 protein is CASSIWDSTNQPQHF. CDR3 coding DNA: TGTGCCAGTAGTATTTGGGACAGCACCAATCAGCCCCAGCATTTT.

The chain joins TRBV7-2 to TRBJ2-4, with a weak D call TRBD2 (5 bases). CDR1 and CDR2 from the germline V gene are SGHTA and FQGNSA. CDR3 length: 15 amino acids. Trimming stripped 5 bases from V and 0 bases from J, with 11 bases between. The chain's CDR3 is CASSPGVLAKNIQYF. In nucleotides, the CDR3 is TGTGCCAGCAGCCCCGGGGTCTTAGCCAAAAACATTCAGTACTTC.

This rearrangement joins TRBV18 to TRBJ2-5; D perhaps matches TRBD2 (6 bases). Trimming left V 0 bases short and J 5 bases short, with 19 bases between. The V gene's germline CDR1 is KGHSH and CDR2 LQKENI. This CDR3 comprises 17 residues. The DNA of the CDR3 is TGTGCCAGCTCACCACCCCCCCGGCGCGGGGCCAGGGAGACCCAGTACTTC. Translating gives CASSPPPRRGARETQYF.

This clone has a handful of counts. The rearrangement links TRBV5-5 to TRBJ1-5; maybe TRBD1 (6 bases). The CDR3 has 13 residues. The V end was cut by 4 bases, the J end by 4 bases, with 9 bases between. Germline V gene lookup returns CDR1 SGHKS and CDR2 YYEKEE (reference sequence). In DNA, the CDR3 is TGTGCCAGCAGCCGACAGGTAAATCAGCCCCAGCATTTT. Translated, it gives CASSRQVNQPQHF.

The chain combines TRBV5-6 with TRBJ2-7; D might be TRBD2 (6 bases). CDR3 length equals 15 residues. CDR1 SGHDT and CDR2 YYEEEE come from the germline V gene. Trimming took off 1 base at V and 4 bases at J, with 15 bases between the two ends. This CDR3 is CASSLTEWGGYEQYF. CDR3 nucleotides: TGTGCCAGCAGCTTGACGGAGTGGGGAGGTTACGAGCAGTACTTC.

The CDR3 nucleotides are TGTGCCAGCAGTTTACACGAGCAGTACTTC. This sequence encodes CASSLHEQYF. The chain employs TRBV27 and TRBJ2-7; D call uncertain. This CDR3 comprises 10 residues. Trimming left V 2 bases short and J 5 bases short, with 1 base between. Germline CDR1 reads MNHEY; CDR2 reads SMNVEV (reference sequence).

The J gene is TRBJ2-7, the V gene TRBV27; D unresolved. V dropped 0 bases and J dropped 2 bases, with 14 bases sitting between them. CDR1 is MNHEY and CDR2 is SMNVEV in the germline V gene (reference sequence). The CDR3 loop spans 16 amino acids. CDR3 sequence: CASSLSVAAGTYEQYF. The CDR3 DNA follows: TGTGCCAGCAGTTTATCCGTTGCAGCAGGTACCTACGAGCAGTACTTC.

This sequence joins TRBV29-1 and TRBJ2-3; 9 bases are a match to TRBD1. The CDR3 consists of 12 residues. J was trimmed by 4 bases and V by 7 bases; bases with no gene match: 3. Looked up from germline, CDR1 is SQVTM and CDR2 is ANQGSEA. In nucleotides, the CDR3 is TGCAGCGACAGGGGGCCGTCAGATACGCAGTATTTT. Translating it yields CSDRGPSDTQYF.

The J gene is TRBJ2-3, the V gene TRBV5-1; D remains unclear. The CDR3 contains 13 residues. The V and J ends lost 4 bases and 4 bases respectively, with 10 bases between them. Germline V gene data show CDR1 as SGHRS and CDR2 as YFSETQ. CDR3 amino acids: CASSDDLSDTQYF. In nucleotides, the CDR3 is TGCGCCAGCAGCGATGACCTATCAGATACGCAGTATTTT.

The chain links TRBV19 to TRBJ1-5; D remains ambiguous. V was clipped by 0 bases and J by 3 bases, with 9 bases between them. The CDR3 is 15 residues long. Germline V CDR1 and CDR2: LNHDA, SQIVND (reference sequence). CDR3 loop: CASSIEEQPNQPQHF. The DNA for the CDR3 is TGTGCCAGTAGTATAGAGGAGCAACCCAATCAGCCCCAGCATTTT.

The V gene is TRBV5-1, the J gene TRBJ2-7; 9 bases align to TRBD2. J was trimmed by 3 bases and V by 0 bases; bases with no gene match: 4. The germline CDR1 and CDR2 sequences are SGHRS and YFSETQ. This CDR3 contains 15 residues. The CDR3 is CASSLEAGGLYEQYF. DNA for the CDR3: TGCGCCAGCAGCTTGGAAGCGGGAGGACTCTACGAGCAGTACTTC.

This clone was recorded a few times. The CDR3 coding sequence is TGTGCCAGCAGCTCCTACAGGTCCCATGAGCAGTTCTTC. This sequence encodes CASSSYRSHEQFF. The rearrangement uses TRBV7-6 and TRBJ2-1, with D possibly being TRBD1 (5 bases). V was shortened by 4 bases and J by 8 bases, with 12 bases between the two germline ends. The CDR3 sequence is 13 residues long. Germline CDR1 and CDR2: SGHVS and FNYEAQ.

The V and J genes are TRBV27 and TRBJ1-2; D unresolved. The germline V and J ends were trimmed by 7 bases and 6 bases, with 6 bases remaining between them. Germline lookup yields CDR1 MNHEY and CDR2 SMNVEV (reference sequence). The CDR3 runs 10 residues. CDR3 coding DNA: TGTGCCAGCATTCCTCATGGCTACACCTTC. Protein: CASIPHGYTF.

J is TRBJ1-3 and V is TRBV28, with D perhaps TRBD1 (5 bases). CDR1 and CDR2 (germline): MDHEN, SYDVKM. The ends were cut back, 7 bases at V and 7 bases at J, with 20 bases in the middle. This CDR3 region has 15 residues. In DNA form, the CDR3 reads TGTGCCAGCATCACGACAGCACCCGCCGATAACACCATATATTTT. Residues: CASITTAPADNTIYF.

The chain couples TRBV7-8 to TRBJ2-5; the match to TRBD2 covers 9 bases. CDR1 and CDR2 from the germline V gene are SGHVS and FQNEAQ. The V segment lost 6 bases and the J segment 5 bases; nucleotides outside the gene matches: 7. The CDR3 is 14 residues long. CDR3 sequence reads: CASSQALAGETQYF. The CDR3 nucleotides read TGTGCCAGCAGTCAGGCACTAGCGGGCGAGACCCAGTACTTC.

The chain couples TRBV7-9 to TRBJ2-7, with 12 bases identical to TRBD1. The germline V gene encodes CDR1 SEHNR and CDR2 FQNEAQ (reference sequence). This CDR3 region has 17 residues. V was clipped by 0 bases and J by 0 bases; unmatched bases: 3. The CDR3 DNA reads TGTGCCAGCAGCTTAGCGGGGACAGGGGGCAGCTCCTACGAGCAGTACTTC. It is translated as CASSLAGTGGSSYEQYF. The whole variable domain, filled in from reference TRBV7-9 and TRBJ2-7, reads DTGVSQNPRHKITKRGQNVTFRCDPISEHNRLYWYRQTLGQGPEFLTYFQNEAQLEKSRLLSDRFSAERPKGSFSTLEIQRTEQGDSAMYLCASSLAGTGGSSYEQYFGPGTRLTVT.